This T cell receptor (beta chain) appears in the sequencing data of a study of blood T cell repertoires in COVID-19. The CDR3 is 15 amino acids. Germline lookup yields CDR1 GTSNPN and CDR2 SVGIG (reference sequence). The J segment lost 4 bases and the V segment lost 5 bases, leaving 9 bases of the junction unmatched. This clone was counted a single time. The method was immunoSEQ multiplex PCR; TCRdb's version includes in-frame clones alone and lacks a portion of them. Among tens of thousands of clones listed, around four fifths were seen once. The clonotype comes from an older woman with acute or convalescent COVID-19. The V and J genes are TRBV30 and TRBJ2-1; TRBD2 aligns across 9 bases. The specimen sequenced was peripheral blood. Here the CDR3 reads CAWGRGGQFYNEQFF. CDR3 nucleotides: TGTGCCTGGGGGCGGGGGGGCCAGTTTTACAATGAGCAGTTCTTC.